This record concerns one TCR beta chain sequence. There is no known antigen for this receptor. It has no much larger one-base neighbor in the sample; base qualities were not kept. From its cysteine to its phenylalanine, the CDR3 spans 16 amino acids. Only the CDR3 part of the read is kept: 48 bases, read in frame from the first base. The germline V gene (reference sequence) provides CDR1 LNHDA and CDR2 SQIVND. V and J lose 2 bases and 5 bases, and a span of 15 bases separates them. This specimen comes from a study of T cell responses to AZD1222 COVID-19 vaccine listed by TCRdb under 2021. For context, the study as a whole: TCR sequencing was performed for some 250 trial participants, of whom roughly 200 were given two doses of AZD1222 and around 26 were given two doses of MenACWY control vaccine. Enrollment into the trials was organized by age into subgroups of 18-55, 56-69 and 70-plus years, and those subgroups contained roughly 150, 30 and 60 TCR-sequenced participants, respectively. What the study reported, not specific to this receptor: No day 14 peak-response samples were available, so repertoires were characterized only after the peak T cell response. A significant rise in spike-specific TCR breadth and depth was observed after two AZD1222 doses relative to day 0 and relative to MenACWY recipients. Only a handful of AZD1222 recipients were SARS-CoV-2 seropositive at baseline, limiting conclusions about previously exposed vaccinees. The whole spike protein was spanned by vaccine-associated CD4 TCRs, and dominant responses were seen in regions 160-218 and 743-854. Reportedly, close to half of the unique spike-specific TCRs recognized epitopes lying outside the regions that are mutated in the B.1.351 and B.1.1.7 variants. Participants were mostly white British and included more females than males, and it was suggested by the authors that clonal diversity may have been underestimated. The 56-69-year group was small, and its depth increase did not reach significance, likely because of low power.

The CDR3 regions of human TCRbeta chains were analyzed by immunosequencing. As for the original processing: Repertoire TCRs were matched against a reference library of SARS-CoV-2-specific TCRs generated with the MIRA antigen-specificity platform. Breadth meant the fraction of unique TCRs that were SARS-CoV-2-associated, whereas depth meant the fraction of total T cells that were SARS-CoV-2-associated. Using the MIRA data, every spike-specific TCR was mapped to the spike region that the TCR reacted to and assigned to either a CD4 or a CD8 class. Log10-transformed breadth and depth values were compared by one-way ANOVA with Sidak's multiple comparisons tests. TCRdb obtained this table from immuneACCESS and retained in-frame rearrangements with V and J assigned. These tables miss some clones; where compared with another copy, unresolved V genes account for less than half of the shortfall, and the remainder is unexplained. Clonal size and the V and J genes are those of that table, whereas D and trimming came from the DNA. A total of 100,000 or so clones appear in this sample, about 91% of them only once. Jointly, the top ten make up roughly 5% of the sample.

Reading the label with the study, this specimen's time point is: about 28 days (+/-7) after the second vaccine dose. Because spike-specific TCR depth and breadth did not differ between the two schedules, AZD1222 recipients who got a second dose at roughly 4 weeks were pooled with those who got a second dose at roughly 12 weeks. Samples from vaccinated people were obtained from the UK trials COV001 and COV002, which included a single-blind randomized controlled phase 2/3 trial of AZD1222 (ChAdOx1 nCoV-19) in healthy adults. For TCRbeta chain sequencing, PBMC samples from trial participants were taken at day 0 and at day 28 after the second dose.

This clonotype was sampled from an adult who received the AZD1222 COVID-19 vaccine. In this chain, TRBV19 is recombined with TRBJ1-4, with the identity of the D gene unclear. This specimen consisted of peripheral blood, obtained 28 days after the second AZD1222 dose. The CDR3 reads CASSISWTVGNEKLFF. The nucleotide sequence is TGTGCCAGTAGTATATCGTGGACGGTCGGCAATGAAAAACTGTTTTTT.